These T cell receptor beta chains were read from a single sample in a study of identical twins. TCRdb ran MiXCR on the 5' RACE reads and lists one entry per CDR3 protein. The sample holds hundreds of thousands of distinct CDR3 sequences, 5.5% to 6.5% seen once. Material: naive T cells sorted from blood. The receptors shown here come from a man between 18 and 29 years old in good health. The conserved cysteine and the conserved F or W are not part of the CDR3 here.

v_gene | CDR3aa
TRBV9 | ASSAGDQGGPF
TRBV12-3/TRBV12-4 | ASSAGQGYSPLH
TRBV9 | ASSVGGRNTGSSYEQY
TRBV29-1 | SHLGAGETQY
TRBV12-3/TRBV12-4 | ASSPRNEKLF
TRBV2 | ASSPRAGGGTQY
TRBV3-1 | ASSQVPGAQPQH
TRBV2 | ARRDREHQETQY
TRBV11-2 | ASSFLRAGDHEQY
TRBV7-3 | ASSPQGLAGGGEQF
TRBV20-1 | SARDRLAGVWNEQF
TRBV7-9 | ASRTGALGDSPLH
TRBV29-1 | SVVQGPTGELF
TRBV5-1 | ASSLAGGIQETQY
TRBV12-5 | ASGLVRRGNTIY
TRBV20-1 | SARGFGLAGLTDTQF
TRBV29-1 | SVNTEAF
TRBV20-1 | SASGNSNQPQH
TRBV5-1 | ASSGYGTGGRNEQF
TRBV14 | ASQGQATGTQY
TRBV7-2 | ASSSTSGTLHEQY
TRBV20-1 | SASGSLSGTDTQY
TRBV4-1 | ASSPGTIFQPQH
TRBV4-1 | ASSQKISGEETQY
TRBV28 | ASEGRGQEKGYT
TRBV11-1 | ASSRGISAAFSYEQY
TRBV20-1 | SAREGPVGYT
TRBV7-9 | ASSLNDRNSPLH
TRBV21-1 | ASSKEASAAYNEQF
TRBV7-7 | ASSPEVVTGELF
TRBV5-1 | ASRVLSSSYNEQF
TRBV29-1 | SGAWDRGPDTQY
TRBV28 | ASRIGTANEKLF
TRBV30 | AWSGLAGGPKTQY
TRBV20-1 | SARDLRLNTEAF
TRBV20-1 | SASRQGVGELF
TRBV20-1 | GAQRGSYNEQF
TRBV20-1 | SARDLLNTEAF
TRBV6-2/TRBV6-3 | ATRGGTNTDTQY
TRBV20-1 | SARDRQHTEAF
TRBV12-3/TRBV12-4 | ASSPPGTGGNQPQH
TRBV15 | ATSRVNPSSTDTQY
TRBV18 | ASSLTDRVNTGELF
TRBV20-1 | SARDGRQGQETQY
TRBV20-1 | SADRERSYEQY
TRBV9 | ASSVGHSSGNTIY
TRBV12-3/TRBV12-4 | ASSSRTSGTTGELF